These 6 T cell receptor beta chains were all obtained from the same sample, sequenced in a study of T cells after posttransplantation cyclophosphamide. Cyclophosphamide on days +3 and +4 followed busulfan-fludarabine conditioning and a marrow graft. Profiling relied on immunoSEQ multiplex PCR, and the TCRdb table lists in-frame clones only, not all of them. This sample shows 10,000 to 13,000 clones and no singletons; 11% to 15% rests with the ten largest. Material: PBMCs, obtained after allogeneic stem cell transplant with posttransplant cyclophosphamide. The receptor source for this set is a female patient between 40 and 55 years old who received an allogeneic stem cell transplant from a related donor, was CMV-positive, and had no GVHD. Part of the T cells may come from the graft donor.

This clone showed up many times. The chain has TRBV4-2 and TRBJ2-3, with 9 bases aligning to TRBD2. Trimming removed 8 bases from V and 2 bases from J; junction bases left unmatched: 8. Per germline, CDR1 LGHNA and CDR2 YNFKEQ. The CDR3 totals 15 residues. The CDR3 is CASSRTSDLTDTQYF. The CDR3 DNA reads TGTGCCAGCTCCAGGACTAGCGACCTCACAGATACGCAGTATTTT.

This clone was seen ten or more times. This chain connects TRBV19 to TRBJ1-4, with 8 positions matching TRBD1. This CDR3 spans 15 amino acids. J gave up 6 bases and V 5 bases, and 8 bases lay outside the gene matches. CDR1 and CDR2 (germline): LNHDA, SQIVND (reference sequence). The CDR3 DNA follows: TGTGCCAGTAGTGCCCGACAGGGGCCCGATGAAAAACTGTTTTTT. Translation: CASSARQGPDEKLFF.

This clone has only a few counts. V usage is TRBV29-1 and J usage is TRBJ2-5; 12 bases map to TRBD2. V lost 1 base to trimming and J lost 4 bases; unmatched junction nucleotides: 4. The CDR3 length is 15 residues. The V gene's germline CDR1 is SQVTM and CDR2 ANQGSEA. CDR3 bases: TGCAGCGTTGAAGCAACTAGCGGGGGGCGAGAGACCCAGTACTTC. This codes for CSVEATSGGRETQYF.

In this sample, this clone turned up many times. This sequence joins TRBV18 and TRBJ2-5; TRBD1 is a possible D gene (6 bases). CDR3 length: 13 residues. CDR1 is KGHSH and CDR2 is LQKENI in the germline V gene. Trimming cost V 6 bases and J 2 bases, with 10 bases left between them. The CDR3, as DNA: TGTGCCAGCTCTCGGACAGCGCAAGAGACCCAGTACTTC. Translation: CASSRTAQETQYF.

This clone has ten or more counts. The rearrangement joins TRBV5-4 to TRBJ1-2; D gene ambiguous. The CDR3 extends over 13 amino acids. The germline CDR1 and CDR2 sequences are SGHNT and YYREEE (reference sequence). V lost 4 bases and J lost 8, with 15 bases in between. The CDR3 sequence is CASSPAARRGYTF. Written as DNA, the CDR3 is TGTGCCAGCAGCCCCGCAGCGAGGCGGGGCTACACCTTC. Combining the CDR3 with reference TRBV5-4 and TRBJ1-2 gives the whole variable domain ETGVTQSPTHLIKTRGQQVTLRCSSQSGHNTVSWYQQALGQGPQFIFQYYREEENGRGNFPPRFSGLQFPNYSSELNVNALELDDSALYLCASSPAARRGYTFGSGTRLTVV.

This clone was found many times. The V and J genes are TRBV4-1 and TRBJ2-5; 13 bases align to TRBD2. Trimming took 4 bases from V and 5 from J; bases not matched to a gene: 13. The CDR3 runs to 18 residues. Per the germline V gene, CDR1 is MGHRA and CDR2 is YSYEKL. CDR3: CASSRSGTSGATVETQYF. CDR3 DNA sequence: TGCGCCAGCAGCCGCTCCGGGACTAGCGGGGCGACTGTGGAGACCCAGTACTTC.